This TCR beta chain was found in a study of OX40 agonist ivuxolimab in advanced cancers. Across the whole study: People in dose escalation had one of these cancers: hepatocellular carcinoma, melanoma, renal cell or head and neck cancer. Enrollees could have had prior anti-PD-1, anti-PD-L1 or anti-CTLA-4 therapy, which approximately 40% had received.

Note on this clone: The antigen is undetermined.

Repertoires were generated with immunoSEQ multiplex PCR, while TCRdb's copy carries only in-frame clones and drops some. The repertoire holds tens of thousands of clones, with roughly 80% as singletons. The study sampled blood at baseline, cycle 4 day 1, and cycle 7 day 1. Whole-study findings and limits: Antigen specificity remained undetermined for the expanded peripheral T cells.

Germline V lookup: CDR1 SGHDT, CDR2 YYEEEE. There are 14 residues in the CDR3. V lost 1 base, J lost 2 bases, and 10 bases lay in between. The chain combines TRBV5-6 with TRBJ2-7, with D maybe TRBD1 (5 bases). The input for sequencing was CD4+ or CD8+ T cells sorted from blood, taken in a trial of the OX40 agonist ivuxolimab. The source is an adult with an advanced solid tumor such as melanoma, head and neck, liver or kidney cancer. The CDR3 DNA is TGTGCCAGCAGCTTGAAGGGGCGGCCCTACGAGCAGTACTTC. Translating it yields CASSLKGRPYEQYF. Using reference TRBV5-6 and TRBJ2-7 for the parts outside the CDR3, the full variable domain is DAGVTQSPTHLIKTRGQQVTLRCSPKSGHDTVSWYQQALGQGPQFIFQYYEEEERQRGNFPDRFSGHQFPNYSSELNVNALLLGDSALYLCASSLKGRPYEQYFGPGTRLTVT.